This record covers a single T cell receptor (beta chain). What it binds is unknown. Patients with ophthalmopathy all had a Clinical Activity Score of at least 3, a NOSPECS grade of at least 4 and duration under 3 months. The source of the sample is a study of T cells in Graves' hyperthyroidism and ophthalmopathy. Study observations and caveats: Ophthalmopathy cases were set apart from stable hyperthyroidism by a 13 V-J model. The model's output predicted ophthalmopathy at a median of 6.5 months prior to onset.

This CDR3 has 17 residues. The V gene's germline CDR1 is DFQATT and CDR2 SNEGSKA (reference sequence). The ends were cut back, 2 bases at V and 0 bases at J, with 17 bases in the middle. The source material, RNA transcripts, was used to amplify TCR beta CDR3 regions. A set of HTBI primers served as the primers for a first-round RT-PCR of the TCR CDR3. TCRdb reprocessed the multiplex PCR reads with MiXCR, giving one entry per CDR3 protein. Of hundreds of thousands of distinct CDR3 sequences listed, more than 20% are singletons. The sample was blood. The V gene is TRBV20-1, the J gene TRBJ1-5, with D tentatively TRBD1 (5 bases). The clonotype comes from a man aged 30-40 years with Graves' ophthalmopathy. This chain's CDR3 is CSARIQGTSDSNQPQHF. The CDR3 DNA sequence: TGCAGTGCTAGAATTCAGGGAACGTCCGATAGCAATCAGCCCCAGCATTTT.